The 4 T cell receptor beta chains below come from one sample, sequenced in a study of T cell responses to AZD1222 COVID-19 vaccine. Here immunoSEQ multiplex PCR was the method, and the copy in TCRdb shows in-frame clones only, minus some. There are 120,000 or so clones in the sample; around 91% occur only once, and around 4.5% lies in the top ten. Source: peripheral blood, taken on day 0 of MenACWY control vaccination. The receptor set was obtained from an adult in good health.

The chain combines TRBV4-3 with TRBJ2-1; D might be TRBD1 (6 bases). Trimming took 0 bases from V and 0 from J, leaving 12 bases between them. CDR3 length: 17 residues. CDR1 is LGHNA and CDR2 is YSLEER in the germline V gene. CDR3 sequence: CASSQETTGNSYNEQFF. Here the CDR3 DNA reads TGCGCCAGCAGCCAAGAAACGACAGGCAACTCCTACAATGAGCAGTTCTTC.

The genes are TRBV29-1 and TRBJ2-3; TRBD1 matches at 8 bases. Trimming took 3 bases from V and 4 from J; bases not matched to a gene: 12. The V gene's germline CDR1 is SQVTM and CDR2 ANQGSEA. The CDR3 covers 16 residues. The CDR3 region is CSVEKNPSGGADTQYF. CDR3 in DNA: TGCAGCGTTGAGAAGAACCCTTCAGGGGGCGCAGATACGCAGTATTTT.

The chain recombines TRBV6-1 with TRBJ1-2; tentative D call: TRBD1 (6 bases). The length of the CDR3 is 15 residues. CDR1 is MNHNS, CDR2 SASEGT, per germline. V shed 2 bases and J shed 4 bases, with 14 bases lying between them. CDR3 sequence reads: CASSEWEGGSYGYTF. CDR3 DNA: TGTGCCAGCAGTGAATGGGAGGGGGGAAGCTATGGCTACACCTTC.

This clone was detected only a few times. The chain combines TRBV23-1 with TRBJ2-3; 7 nucleotides align to TRBD2. TRBV23-1 is noted as an ORF with a role that remains uncertain. Losses at the gene ends were 1 base for V and 3 bases for J; bases not matched to a gene: 7. The CDR3 is made up of 16 amino acids. The CDR3 loop is CASSQFGGTETDTQYF. The CDR3 DNA follows: TGCGCCAGCAGTCAATTCGGGGGGACGGAGACAGATACGCAGTATTTT.